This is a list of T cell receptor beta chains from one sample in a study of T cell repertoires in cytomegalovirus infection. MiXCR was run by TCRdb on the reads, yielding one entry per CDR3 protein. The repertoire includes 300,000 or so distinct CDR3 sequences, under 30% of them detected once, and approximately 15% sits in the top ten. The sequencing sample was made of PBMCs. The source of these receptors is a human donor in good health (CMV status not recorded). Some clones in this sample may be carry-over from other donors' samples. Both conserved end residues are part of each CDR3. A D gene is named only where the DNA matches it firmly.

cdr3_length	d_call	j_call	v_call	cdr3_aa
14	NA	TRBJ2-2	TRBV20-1	CSASFSGITGELFF
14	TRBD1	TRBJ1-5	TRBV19	CASSSQDRARPQHF
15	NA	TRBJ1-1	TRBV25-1	CASSESRVAFTEAFF
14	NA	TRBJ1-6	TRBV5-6	CASSLAQGLSPLHF
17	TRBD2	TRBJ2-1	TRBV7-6	CASSSTSGGASYNEQFF
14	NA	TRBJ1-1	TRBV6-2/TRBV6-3	CASSREGIVTEAFF
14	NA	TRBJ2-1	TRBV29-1	CSVAWESSYNEQFF
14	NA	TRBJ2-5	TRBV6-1	CASSESASWETQYF
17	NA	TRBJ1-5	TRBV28	CASSLQTGTYSNQPQHF
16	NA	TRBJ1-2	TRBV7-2	CASSLASAAATEGYTF
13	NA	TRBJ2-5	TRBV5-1	CASSRRGPETQYF
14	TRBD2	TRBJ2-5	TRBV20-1	CSAELAGGGETQYF
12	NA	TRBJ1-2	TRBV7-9	CASSLEQGGYTF
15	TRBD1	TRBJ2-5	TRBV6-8	CASSPQGALVETQYF
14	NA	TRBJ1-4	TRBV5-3	CASSVQGRDEKLFF
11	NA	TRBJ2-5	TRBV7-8	CASSYIETQYF
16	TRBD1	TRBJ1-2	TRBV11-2	CASSYIRGTANYGYTF
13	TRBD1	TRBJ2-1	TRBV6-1	CASSAYRGNEQFF
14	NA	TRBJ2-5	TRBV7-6	CASSFAGLQETQYF
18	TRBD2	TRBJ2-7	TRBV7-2	CASSKQAGVSGVSYEQYF
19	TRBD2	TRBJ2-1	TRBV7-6	CASSATGTSGKGSYNEQFF
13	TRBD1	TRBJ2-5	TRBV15	CATSQTGGETQYF
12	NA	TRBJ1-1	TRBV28	CATREENTEAFF
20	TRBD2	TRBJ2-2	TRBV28	CASGLTGLAGGYRITGELFF
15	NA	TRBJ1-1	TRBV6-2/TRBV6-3	CASSYPGGGNTEAFF
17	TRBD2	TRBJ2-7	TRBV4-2	CASSQVGNSREGLEQYF
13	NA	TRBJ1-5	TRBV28	CASSPTGFQPQHF
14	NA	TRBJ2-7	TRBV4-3	CASSQDVRGYEQYF
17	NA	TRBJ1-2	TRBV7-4	CASSSAGTQSPNYGYTF
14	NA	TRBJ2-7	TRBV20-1	CSASTGEYSYEQYF
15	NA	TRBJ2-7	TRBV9	CASSVAQTDTYEQYF
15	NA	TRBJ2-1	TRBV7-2	CASSLGRASYNEQFF
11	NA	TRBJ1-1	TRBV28	CASSLWQGAFF
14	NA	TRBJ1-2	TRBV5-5	CASSPRRDPYGYTF
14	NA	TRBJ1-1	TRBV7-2	CASSLVSWGTEAFF
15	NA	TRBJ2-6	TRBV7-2	CASRLANSGANVLTF
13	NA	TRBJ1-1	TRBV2	CASSLQGFSEAFF
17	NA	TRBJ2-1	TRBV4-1	CASSQAFTRTPLREQFF
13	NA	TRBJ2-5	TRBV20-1	CSARGSALETQYF
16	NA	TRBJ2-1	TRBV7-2	CASSLSRHSSYNEQFF
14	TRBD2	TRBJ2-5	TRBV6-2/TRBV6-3	CASSYTGGWQTQYF
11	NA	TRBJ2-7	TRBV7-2	CASRYSDEQYF
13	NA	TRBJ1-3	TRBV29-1	CSVEGGSGNTIYF
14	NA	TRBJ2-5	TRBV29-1	CSVDPRGGQETQYF
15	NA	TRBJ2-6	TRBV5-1	CASSSGNSGANVLTF
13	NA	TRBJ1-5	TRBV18	CASSPGSNQPQHF
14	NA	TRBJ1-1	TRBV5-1	CASSLYGRDTEAFF
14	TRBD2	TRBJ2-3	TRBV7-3	CASSFGLATDTQYF
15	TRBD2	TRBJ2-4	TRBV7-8	CASSLAGDVKNIQYF
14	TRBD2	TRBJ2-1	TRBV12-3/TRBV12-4	CASSLAGVRGEQFF
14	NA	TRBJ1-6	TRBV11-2	CASSQDAYNSPLHF
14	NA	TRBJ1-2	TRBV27	CASSPMFRVYGYTF
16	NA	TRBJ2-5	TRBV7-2	CASSPRQAGLQETQYF
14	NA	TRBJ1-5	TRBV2	CASSERALNQPQHF